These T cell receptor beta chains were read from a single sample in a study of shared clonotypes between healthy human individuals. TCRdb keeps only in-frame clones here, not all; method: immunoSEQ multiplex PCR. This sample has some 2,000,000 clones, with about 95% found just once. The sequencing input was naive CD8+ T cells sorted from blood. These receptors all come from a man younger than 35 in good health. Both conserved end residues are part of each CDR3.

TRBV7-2	CASSLGTSGRKTDTQYF
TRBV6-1	CASLVGTSTGELFF
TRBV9	CASSPRRVGGGSSYEQYF
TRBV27	CASSLSGHYEQYF
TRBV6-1	CASRLGHIPDTQYF
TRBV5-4	CASSFTGGQETQYF
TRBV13	CASSLGGPLLDTQYF
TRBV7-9	CASSLDGQGYDATDTQYF
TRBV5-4	CASSLSGYEQYF
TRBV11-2	CASSRNSLGTDTQYF
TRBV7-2	CASSLGGTSAYEQYF
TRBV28	CASSLYGGETQYF
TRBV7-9	CASSPGQGVYYEQYF
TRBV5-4	CASSQSAGELFF
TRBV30	CAWAAGGLGYNEQFF
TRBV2	CASSSRDYQETQYF
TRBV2	CASSETQGEYEQYF
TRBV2	CATLTGTEISSYEQYF
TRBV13	CASSYATGSEQYF
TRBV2	CARILKTGVTEAFF
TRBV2	CASSFPGQGVVGSEKLFF
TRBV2	CASNPGDYGYTF
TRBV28	CASSLGWDEQYF
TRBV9	CASSVLAGGPSNEQFF
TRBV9	CASSPAAVSYEQYF
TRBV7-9	CASSSLPLGDGDTEAFF
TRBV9	CASSSEGGNIQYF
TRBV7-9	CASSSRPGQGQYEQYF
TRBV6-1	CAIWVAGANVLTF
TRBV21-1	CASSKRQGATKGETQYF
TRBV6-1	CASSVGTGVPYEQYF
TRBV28	CALRQGNTEAFF
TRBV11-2	CASSEGQHYGYTF
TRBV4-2	CASSPGTGPDYEQYF
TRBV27	CASSFDRGPGELFF
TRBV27	CASSIAGGSYEQYF
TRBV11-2	CASSTKETQYF
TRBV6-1	CASIRDRGETQYF
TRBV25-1	CASNMGAEGYTF
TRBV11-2	CASSTARQGETYEQYF
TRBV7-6	CASSFSLTGNTEAFF